This TCR beta chain is from a study of human T cells and chemical hapten exposure. As for the study in general: Skin of the upper inner arm, approximately 2 cm by approximately 2 cm, received 2% DPC for sensitization. Study-level results: Those TCRs sitting above 1 in 1000 frequency stayed the same with DPC sensitization.

This clonotype was seen more than once but under ten times. The antigen is not known. Original handling: Counting gave a median of 95,638 TCRs per sample, with values ranging from about 23,224 to 690,600. TCRdb re-called the RACE reads with MiXCR, one entry per CDR3 protein. Here the V and J calls rest on TCRdb's processing, not on the authors' analysis. The sample consists of tens of thousands of distinct CDR3 sequences, 12% of them appearing once. Time point here: patch test 1, 2 weeks after DPC sensitization. As to treatment: therapeutic diphenylcyclopropenone sensitization with weekly scalp DPC. This receptor was obtained from an older woman with alopecia areata. Some clones in this sample may be carry-over from other donors' samples. Sequences were derived from whole blood, sampled in connection with sensitization to the hapten diphenylcyclopropenone (DPC).

The CDR3 DNA sequence: TGTGCCAGCAGCGGACAGGGGGCGAACACTGAAGCTTTCTTT. This codes for CASSGQGANTEAFF. The chain links TRBV2 to TRBJ1-1; 11 positions agree with TRBD1. CDR3 size: 14 residues. J was trimmed by 1 base and V by 6 bases; bases with no gene match: 1. Germline CDR1 and CDR2: SNHLY and FYNNEI. The full variable domain, rest sourced from reference TRBV2 and TRBJ1-1, is EPEVTQTPSHQVTQMGQEVILRCVPISNHLYFYWYRQILGQKVEFLVSFYNNEISEKSEIFDDQFSVERPDGSNFTLKIRSTKLEDSAMYFCASSGQGANTEAFFGQGTRLTVV.